These 27 T cell receptor beta chains were all obtained from the same sample, sequenced in a study of T cells after yellow fever vaccination. TCRdb processed the 5' RACE reads anew with MiXCR; each CDR3 protein has one entry. The sample has roughly 340,000 distinct CDR3 sequences; 3.5% to 4.5% are singletons. Sequencing used PBMCs, obtained 5 days after the yellow fever booster vaccination. Receptor source: a man younger than 30 who received the YFV17D yellow fever vaccine.

This clonotype was counted a single time. The J gene is TRBJ1-2, the V gene TRBV4-3, with D possibly being TRBD1 (6 bases). Deletions cut 0 bases from V and 0 bases from J, with 11 bases between. Germline CDR1 is LGHNA and CDR2 is YSLEER. The CDR3 covers 16 residues. CDR3: CASSQDLTGANYGYTF. CDR3 bases: TGCGCCAGCAGCCAAGATCTGACAGGAGCTAACTATGGCTACACCTTC.

The gene calls are TRBV7-9 and TRBJ1-1; no definite D call. V gave up 5 bases and J gave up 3 bases, with 10 bases separating them. Germline loops: CDR1 SEHNR, CDR2 FQNEAQ (reference sequence). CDR3 length: 13 amino acids. The CDR3 sequence is CASSDGGYTEAFF. In DNA form, the CDR3 reads TGTGCCAGCAGCGATGGAGGTTACACTGAAGCTTTCTTT.

This clonotype was detected many times. The V gene is TRBV6-1, the J gene TRBJ1-5; no reliable D call. The length of the CDR3 is 15 residues. Germline loops: CDR1 MNHNS, CDR2 SASEGT. V shed 5 bases and J shed 5 bases, with 16 bases lying between them. CDR3 in DNA: TGTGCCAGCAGTCCCCGGAGGGTCCCCGATCAGCCCCAGCATTTT. Its protein is CASSPRRVPDQPQHF.

This clonotype has at least ten counts. This rearrangement joins TRBV7-2 to TRBJ2-7, with TRBD1 as a possible D gene (5 bases). This CDR3 contains 15 residues. The germline gives CDR1 SGHTA, CDR2 FQGNSA. Trimming removed 5 bases at V and 1 base at J, with 15 bases between. The CDR3 DNA reads TGTGCCAGCAGCCGGCAGGGTGTAGCATCCTACGAGCAGTACGTC. Protein sequence: CASSRQGVASYEQYV.

This clonotype appeared a few times. The J gene is TRBJ1-4, the V gene TRBV25-1; TRBD1 is a possible D gene (5 bases). The germline V gene has CDR1 MGHDK and CDR2 SYGVNS. V was cut by 10 bases and J by 2 bases, with 17 bases left in between. This CDR3 contains 15 residues. CDR3 DNA sequence: TGTGCCACCTCCATCAGAGGGACTACTAATGAAAAACTGTTTTTT. Translating it yields CATSIRGTTNEKLFF.

The gene calls are TRBV4-1 and TRBJ1-2, with D possibly matching TRBD1 (5 bases). Germline CDR1 MGHRA, CDR2 YSYEKL. V was clipped by 4 bases and J by 9 bases, with 24 bases between them. This CDR3 is built from 16 residues. The CDR3 DNA sequence: TGCGCCAGCAGCCGCGTACGGAGAGGGGAAAGTTTGCGCTACACCTTC. It yields the protein CASSRVRRGESLRYTF.

At least ten counts were recorded for this clonotype. This rearrangement joins TRBV12-3 or TRBV12-4 to TRBJ2-7; 9 nucleotides agree with TRBD1. With 6 bases clipped from V and 2 bases from J, the junction kept 17 bases outside the gene matches. CDR3 size: 18 residues. CDR3 coding DNA: TGTGCCAGCAGGCTCAGGTCCCGGGACAGGGCGGGGACCTACGAGCAGTACTTC. Protein: CASRLRSRDRAGTYEQYF.

This clonotype was seen only a few times. V and J are TRBV6-5 and TRBJ2-1, with a tentative D call TRBD1 (5 bases). Germline CDR1 MNHEY, CDR2 SVGAGI. V lost 9 bases and J 5 bases, leaving 14 bases between the germline ends. CDR3 length: 13 residues. CDR3 DNA: TGTGCCAGTACAGGACCCGGTGACAATGAGCAGTTCTTC. It is translated as CASTGPGDNEQFF.

This clonotype was counted a few times. The V and J genes are TRBV11-2 and TRBJ2-1; D gene uncertain. This CDR3 comprises 12 residues. CDR1 is SGHAT and CDR2 is FQNNGV in the germline V gene. Deletions cut 0 bases from V and 9 bases from J, with 6 bases between. In nucleotides, the CDR3 is TGTGCCAGCAGCTTAGATCTCAGTGAGCAGTTCTTC. Translating gives CASSLDLSEQFF.

This clonotype turned up a few times. The chain uses TRBV14 and TRBJ2-2; D is possibly TRBD2 (6 bases). Between the trimmed V and J ends, which lost 3 bases and 4 bases, there was a span of 18 bases. Germline loops: CDR1 SGHDN, CDR2 FVKESK. The CDR3 covers 17 residues. CDR3 region: CASSQTGDPRGTGELFF. The CDR3 region has the DNA TGTGCCAGCAGCCAGACGGGGGACCCTCGAGGCACCGGGGAGCTGTTTTTT.

This clonotype was picked up a small number of times. It is likely a read error, because the conserved phenylalanine at the end of the CDR3 is missing. The DNA is omitted, as the CDR3 cannot be located on it reliably, and the CDR3 follows TCRdb's listing. The V and J genes are TRBV10-3 and TRBJ2-7; the table's D call of TRBD1 was not tested on the DNA. Looked up from germline, CDR1 is ENHRY and CDR2 is SYGVKD. The CDR3 contains 9 residues when both ends are counted. The CDR3: CAISEMDRD.

This clonotype was found many times. The CDR3 bases are TGTGCCAGCAGCCCGGACAGGGAGTCCCACAATGAGCAGTTCTTC. It is translated as CASSPDRESHNEQFF. The chain links TRBV6-6 to TRBJ2-1, with 8 bases identical to TRBD1. Germline V CDR1 and CDR2: MNHNY, SVGAGI (reference sequence). This CDR3 region has 15 residues. V dropped 6 bases and J dropped 5; count of bases not matched to a gene: 9.

This clonotype was counted only a few times. The V gene is TRBV9, the J gene TRBJ2-2; D gene uncertain. CDR1 SGDLS and CDR2 YYNGEE come from the germline V gene. Trimming cost V 3 bases and J 1 base, with 7 bases left between them. The length of the CDR3 is 14 residues. CDR3 bases: TGTGCCAGCAGCGGGACCTGGAACACCGGGGAGCTGTTTTTT. Its translation: CASSGTWNTGELFF.

This clonotype was detected a few times. The genes are TRBV5-1 and TRBJ2-1; D is perhaps TRBD1 or TRBD2 (5 bases each). The CDR3 has 16 residues. V gave up 0 bases and J gave up 5 bases, with 15 bases separating them. The germline gives CDR1 SGHRS, CDR2 YFSETQ. The CDR3 nucleotides are TGCGCCAGCAGCTTGGCCAGGGAGAATAGGGACAATGAGCAGTTCTTC. Translating gives CASSLARENRDNEQFF.

The chain employs TRBV6-6 and TRBJ1-2; 10 nucleotides agree with TRBD1. V dropped 11 bases and J dropped 4; count of bases not matched to a gene: 7. The CDR3 spans 13 residues. Germline values: CDR1 MNHNY, CDR2 SVGAGI (reference sequence). CDR3 region: CAGGTGDGYGYTF. As DNA, the CDR3 is TGTGCCGGGGGGACAGGGGACGGCTATGGCTACACCTTC.

This clonotype was seen ten or more times. The chain couples TRBV2 to TRBJ2-7; 7 bases map to TRBD1. CDR1 and CDR2 (germline): SNHLY, FYNNEI. The ends lost 4 bases at V and 4 bases at J; junction bases unmatched: 13. The CDR3 is 16 residues long. The CDR3 sequence: CASSAGLTGKSYEQYF. The CDR3 nucleotides are TGTGCCAGCAGTGCGGGCCTGACAGGGAAGAGTTACGAGCAGTACTTC. Filled out from reference TRBV2 and TRBJ2-7, the complete variable domain reads EPEVTQTPSHQVTQMGQEVILRCVPISNHLYFYWYRQILGQKVEFLVSFYNNEISEKSEIFDDQFSVERPDGSNFTLKIRSTKLEDSAMYFCASSAGLTGKSYEQYFGPGTRLTVT.

This clonotype showed up just a few times. The rearrangement uses TRBV30 and TRBJ2-3; either TRBD1 or TRBD2 may supply D (6 bases each). Germline CDR1 reads GTSNPN; CDR2 reads SVGIG (reference sequence). The CDR3 runs 14 residues. Trimming took 0 bases from V and 6 from J, leaving 13 bases between them. The CDR3 sequence is CAWSVGGRLDTQYF. CDR3 nucleotide sequence: TGTGCCTGGAGTGTAGGGGGGAGGTTGGATACGCAGTATTTT.

This clonotype was counted many times. CDR3 residues: CASSYSGLAFF. The DNA for the CDR3 is TGTGCCAGCAGTTACTCGGGACTTGCTTTCTTT. The V gene is TRBV6-2 or TRBV6-3, the J gene TRBJ1-1; the D gene is possibly TRBD1 (5 bases). This CDR3 has 11 residues. Germline-derived CDR1 and CDR2 are MNHEY and SVGEGT. Deletions cut 0 bases from V and 11 bases from J, with 7 bases between.

This chain connects TRBV28 to TRBJ2-1; D remains unclear. From germline, CDR1 is MDHEN and CDR2 SYDVKM. The CDR3 is 13 residues long. V lost 5 bases to trimming and J lost 6 bases, with 11 bases between them. CDR3 protein: CASSIPEINEQFF. Written as DNA, the CDR3 is TGTGCCAGCAGTATCCCGGAGATCAATGAGCAGTTCTTC.

This chain links TRBV10-3 with TRBJ2-3, with a possible D match to TRBD1 (6 bases). V shed 10 bases and J shed 2 bases, with 13 bases lying between them. Germline V gives CDR1 ENHRY, CDR2 SYGVKD. This CDR3 is 13 amino acids long. The CDR3 reads CATGQSATDTQYF. As DNA, the CDR3 is TGTGCCACAGGACAGAGTGCCACAGATACGCAGTATTTT.

The table lists this clonotype with many counts. The genes are TRBV27 and TRBJ2-2, with D hard to call. With 2 bases removed from V and 3 bases from J, the gap between germline ends came to 7 bases. CDR1 and CDR2 from the germline V gene are MNHEY and SMNVEV (reference sequence). The CDR3 sequence is 14 residues long. CDR3: CASSLRQHTGELFF. In DNA form, the CDR3 reads TGTGCCAGCAGTTTACGGCAGCACACCGGGGAGCTGTTTTTT.

This clonotype has a handful of counts. CDR3 sequence (DNA): TGTGCCAGCAGTTACAGGGTCTCCAATGAGCAGTTCTTC. Residues: CASSYRVSNEQFF. The J gene is TRBJ2-1, the V gene TRBV6-5; D not resolved. The length of the CDR3 is 13 residues. With 2 bases removed from V and 6 bases from J, the gap between germline ends came to 8 bases. The V gene's germline CDR1 is MNHEY and CDR2 SVGAGI.

The rearrangement joins TRBV5-1 to TRBJ2-7; weak D call: TRBD1 (6 bases). The CDR3 sequence is 14 residues long. V was pared by 2 bases and J by 4 bases, with 13 bases between. CDR1 and CDR2 (germline): SGHRS, YFSETQ. The CDR3 DNA reads TGCGCCAGCAGCTTTCCCAGGGGAGAATACGAGCAGTACTTC. This sequence encodes CASSFPRGEYEQYF.

This sequence joins TRBV12-3 or TRBV12-4 and TRBJ2-3; 8 nucleotides match TRBD1. The CDR3 has 13 amino acids. Unmatched junction bases numbered 5, after V lost 6 bases and J lost 6 bases. CDR3 bases: TGTGCCAGCAGCCGACAGGGGAGTGATACGCAGTATTTT. Translating it yields CASSRQGSDTQYF.

This clonotype came up a few times. This sequence joins TRBV9 and TRBJ2-3; D call uncertain. The CDR3 has 16 amino acids. V dropped 1 base and J dropped 3 bases, with 15 bases sitting between them. The germline V gene encodes CDR1 SGDLS and CDR2 YYNGEE. CDR3 protein: CASSVNLGIGTDTQYF. The DNA of the CDR3 is TGTGCCAGCAGCGTAAATCTTGGGATCGGAACAGATACGCAGTATTTT.

The gene calls are TRBV12-3 or TRBV12-4 and TRBJ1-2; 7 bases are shared with TRBD1. Unmatched junction bases numbered 11, after V lost 4 bases and J lost 12 bases. The CDR3 totals 13 residues. CDR3 residues: CASSSGTAVINTF. The CDR3 nucleotides are TGTGCCAGCAGTTCAGGGACAGCTGTGATAAACACCTTC.

The chain combines TRBV20-1 with TRBJ2-3, with 12 nucleotides matching TRBD2. Germline assignment: CDR1 DFQATT and CDR2 SNEGSKA (reference sequence). This CDR3 has 14 residues. V lost 6 bases and J lost 11; bases outside the gene matches: 12. The DNA for the CDR3 is TGCAGTGCACCGACTAGCGGGGGACCCGTGGGGCAGTATTTT. As protein: CSAPTSGGPVGQYF.